This T cell receptor (beta chain) was found in a study of beta chain features in type 1 diabetes. The study's findings and limits: TCRB rearrangement may or may not be influenced by HLA type; here this remained unresolved. Shortening that was moderate but significant affected the TCRB CDR3s of Type 1 diabetes patients in all four CD4+ subsets. Insertions were fewer and deletions more numerous at VDJ junctions in type 1 diabetes patients.

Blood was collected once per donor into heparin, averaging around 120 mL. In all sorted populations, purity surpassed 95%. As to this clone: Its specificity is unknown.

The CDR3 runs to 15 residues. V dropped 7 bases and J dropped 2; count of bases not matched to a gene: 8. The V gene's germline CDR1 is SQVTM and CDR2 ANQGSEA. Investigators reverse transcribed all isolated RNA, so they sequenced expressed TCRB transcripts. Libraries were prepared by immunoSEQ multiplex PCR; TCRdb keeps only in-frame clonotypes and omits some of them. The table lists about 230,000 clones, roughly 17% of them singletons. V and J are TRBV29-1 and TRBJ2-7; TRBD2 agrees at 13 bases. Material for sequencing was naive CD4+ T cells from blood. This sequence originates from a man younger than 40 with type 1 diabetes. CDR3 bases: TGCAGCGCCGCAGCGGGACTAGCGGGACCCTACGAGCAGTACTTC. Translation gives CSAAAGLAGPYEQYF.